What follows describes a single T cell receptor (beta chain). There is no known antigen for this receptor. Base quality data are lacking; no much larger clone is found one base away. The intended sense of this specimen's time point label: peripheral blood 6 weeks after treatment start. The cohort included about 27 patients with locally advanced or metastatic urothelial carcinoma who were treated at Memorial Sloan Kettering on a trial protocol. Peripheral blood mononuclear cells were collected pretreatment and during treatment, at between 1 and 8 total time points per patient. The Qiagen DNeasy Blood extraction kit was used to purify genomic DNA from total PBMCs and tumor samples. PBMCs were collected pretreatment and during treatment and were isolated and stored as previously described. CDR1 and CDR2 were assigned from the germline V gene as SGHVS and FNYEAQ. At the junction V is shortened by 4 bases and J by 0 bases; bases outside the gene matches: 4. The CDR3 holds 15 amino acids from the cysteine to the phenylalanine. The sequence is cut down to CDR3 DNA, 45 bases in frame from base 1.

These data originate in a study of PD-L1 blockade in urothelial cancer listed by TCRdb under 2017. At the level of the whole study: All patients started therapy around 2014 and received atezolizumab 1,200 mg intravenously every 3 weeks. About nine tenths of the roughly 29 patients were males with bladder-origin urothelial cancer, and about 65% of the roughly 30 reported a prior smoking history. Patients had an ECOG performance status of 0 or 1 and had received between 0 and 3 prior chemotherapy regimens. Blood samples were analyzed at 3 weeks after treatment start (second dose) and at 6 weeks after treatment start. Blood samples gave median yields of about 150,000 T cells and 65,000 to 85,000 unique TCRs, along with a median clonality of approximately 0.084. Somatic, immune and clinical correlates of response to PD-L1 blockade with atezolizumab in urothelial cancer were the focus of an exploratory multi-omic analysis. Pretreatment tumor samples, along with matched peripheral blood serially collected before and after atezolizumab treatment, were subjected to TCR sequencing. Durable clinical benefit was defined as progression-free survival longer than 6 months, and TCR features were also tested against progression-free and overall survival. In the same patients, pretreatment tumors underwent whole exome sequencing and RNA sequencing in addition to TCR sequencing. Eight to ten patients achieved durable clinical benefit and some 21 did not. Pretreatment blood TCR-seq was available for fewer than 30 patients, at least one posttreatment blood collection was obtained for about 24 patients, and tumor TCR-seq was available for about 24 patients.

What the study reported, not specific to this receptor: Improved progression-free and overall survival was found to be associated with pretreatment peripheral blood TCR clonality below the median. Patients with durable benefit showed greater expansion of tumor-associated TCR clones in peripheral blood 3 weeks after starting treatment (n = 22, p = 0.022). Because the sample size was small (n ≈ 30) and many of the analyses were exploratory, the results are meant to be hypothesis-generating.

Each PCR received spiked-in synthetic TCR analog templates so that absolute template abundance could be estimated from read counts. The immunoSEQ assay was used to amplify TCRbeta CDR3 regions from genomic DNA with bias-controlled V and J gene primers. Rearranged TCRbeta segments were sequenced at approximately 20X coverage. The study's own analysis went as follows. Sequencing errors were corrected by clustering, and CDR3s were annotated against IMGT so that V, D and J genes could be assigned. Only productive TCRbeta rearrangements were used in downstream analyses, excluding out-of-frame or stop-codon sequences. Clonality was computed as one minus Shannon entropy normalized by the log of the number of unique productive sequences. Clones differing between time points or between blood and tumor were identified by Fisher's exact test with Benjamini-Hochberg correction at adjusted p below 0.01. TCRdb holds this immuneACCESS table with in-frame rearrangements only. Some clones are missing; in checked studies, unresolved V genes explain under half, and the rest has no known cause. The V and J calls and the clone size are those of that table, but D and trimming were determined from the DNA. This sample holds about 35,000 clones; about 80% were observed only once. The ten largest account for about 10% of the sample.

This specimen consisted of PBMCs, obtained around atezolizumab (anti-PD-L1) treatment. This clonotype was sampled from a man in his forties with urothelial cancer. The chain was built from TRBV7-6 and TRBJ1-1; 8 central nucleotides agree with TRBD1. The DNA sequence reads TGTGCCAGCAGCTCAGGACAGGGAATGAACACTGAAGCTTTCTTT. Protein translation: CASSSGQGMNTEAFF.